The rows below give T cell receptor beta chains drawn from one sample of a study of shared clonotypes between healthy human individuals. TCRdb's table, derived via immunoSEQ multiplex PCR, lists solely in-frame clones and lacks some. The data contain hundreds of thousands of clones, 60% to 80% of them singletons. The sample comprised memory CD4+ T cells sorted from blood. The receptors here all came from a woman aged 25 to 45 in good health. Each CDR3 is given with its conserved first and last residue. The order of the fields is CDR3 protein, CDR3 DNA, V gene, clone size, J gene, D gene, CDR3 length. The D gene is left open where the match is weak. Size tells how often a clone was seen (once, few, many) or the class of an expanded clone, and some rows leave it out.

CDR3aa: CASSWASTETQYF; CDR3nt: TGTGCCAGCAGTTGGGCTAGCACCGAGACCCAGTACTTC; v_gene: TRBV27; abundance: few; j_gene: TRBJ2-5; d_gene: .; len: 13
CDR3aa: CASSLRAGSWGYTF; CDR3nt: TGTGCCAGCAGTTTACGTGCAGGTTCTTGGGGCTACACCTTC; v_gene: TRBV28; abundance: .; j_gene: TRBJ1-2; d_gene: .; len: 14
CDR3aa: CASSLVSNGGYGYTF; CDR3nt: TGTGCCAGCAGCTTAGTCTCGAACGGGGGGTATGGCTACACCTTC; v_gene: TRBV11-2; abundance: .; j_gene: TRBJ1-2; d_gene: .; len: 15
CDR3aa: CASSSFDSPLHF; CDR3nt: TGTGCCAGCAGCTCCTTCGATTCACCCCTCCACTTT; v_gene: TRBV7-2; abundance: .; j_gene: TRBJ1-6; d_gene: .; len: 12
CDR3aa: CASSLSGEQFF; CDR3nt: TGTGCCAGCAGCTTGTCGGGTGAGCAGTTCTTC; v_gene: TRBV5-6; abundance: few; j_gene: TRBJ2-1; d_gene: .; len: 11
CDR3aa: CASSFSGESSYEQYF; CDR3nt: TGCGCCAGCAGCTTCTCCGGGGAGAGCTCCTACGAGCAGTACTTC; v_gene: TRBV5-1; abundance: .; j_gene: TRBJ2-7; d_gene: .; len: 15
CDR3aa: CASRRDISNQPQHF; CDR3nt: TGTGCCAGCAGGCGGGACATTAGCAATCAGCCCCAGCATTTT; v_gene: TRBV6-1; abundance: .; j_gene: TRBJ1-5; d_gene: .; len: 14
CDR3aa: CASRSSRTDTQYF; CDR3nt: TGTGCCAGCAGATCCAGTAGAACAGATACGCAGTATTTT; v_gene: TRBV2; abundance: few; j_gene: TRBJ2-3; d_gene: .; len: 13
CDR3aa: CASSFALTGGEAGQYF; CDR3nt: TGTGCCAGCAGCTTCGCCCTTACGGGAGGGGAGGCGGGGCAGTACTTC; v_gene: TRBV7-9; abundance: .; j_gene: TRBJ2-7; d_gene: TRBD2; len: 16
CDR3aa: CAWGLAGTDTQYF; CDR3nt: TGTGCCTGGGGACTAGCAGGCACAGATACGCAGTATTTT; v_gene: TRBV30; abundance: once; j_gene: TRBJ2-3; d_gene: TRBD2; len: 13
CDR3aa: CASSFFFASSGANVLTF; CDR3nt: TGTGCCAGCAGTTTCTTCTTCGCCAGCTCTGGGGCCAACGTCCTGACTTTC; v_gene: TRBV27; abundance: few; j_gene: TRBJ2-6; d_gene: .; len: 17
CDR3aa: CASSHGRGLGYTF; CDR3nt: TGTGCCAGCAGCCACGGCAGGGGGCTTGGCTACACCTTC; v_gene: TRBV7-2; abundance: .; j_gene: TRBJ1-2; d_gene: TRBD1; len: 13
CDR3aa: CASSLKGQTFVRGYTF; CDR3nt: TGTGCCAGCAGTTTAAAGGGACAGACCTTTGTGCGTGGCTACACCTTC; v_gene: TRBV28; abundance: many; j_gene: TRBJ1-2; d_gene: TRBD1; len: 16
CDR3aa: CATSSPHRGGYTF; CDR3nt: TGTGCCACCAGCAGCCCTCATCGGGGTGGCTACACCTTC; v_gene: TRBV15; abundance: .; j_gene: TRBJ1-2; d_gene: .; len: 13
CDR3aa: CASSQVLGLTSTEAFF; CDR3nt: TGCGCCAGCAGCCAAGTTCTCGGGCTAACTTCCACTGAAGCTTTCTTT; v_gene: TRBV4-1; abundance: few; j_gene: TRBJ1-1; d_gene: .; len: 16
CDR3aa: CASSLGGMGDTQYF; CDR3nt: TGTGCCAGCAGTTTGGGCGGGATGGGAGATACGCAGTATTTT; v_gene: TRBV27; abundance: .; j_gene: TRBJ2-3; d_gene: .; len: 14
CDR3aa: CASSVGGLGTDTQYF; CDR3nt: TGTGCCAGCAGTGTTGGAGGGCTCGGCACAGATACGCAGTATTTT; v_gene: TRBV6-1; abundance: .; j_gene: TRBJ2-3; d_gene: .; len: 15
CDR3aa: CASSSVRAGGYTF; CDR3nt: TGTGCCAGCAGCTCGGTTAGAGCCGGTGGCTACACCTTC; v_gene: TRBV5-2; abundance: .; j_gene: TRBJ1-2; d_gene: .; len: 13
CDR3aa: CASSPREGRSYEQYF; CDR3nt: TGTGCCAGCAGTCCTCGGGAGGGCCGGTCCTACGAGCAGTACTTC; v_gene: TRBV7-8; abundance: .; j_gene: TRBJ2-7; d_gene: TRBD2; len: 15
CDR3aa: CASSWSNQPQHF; CDR3nt: TGTGCCAGCAGCTGGAGCAATCAGCCCCAGCATTTT; v_gene: TRBV7-8; abundance: .; j_gene: TRBJ1-5; d_gene: .; len: 12
CDR3aa: CAWETGKYEQYF; CDR3nt: TGTGCCTGGGAGACAGGGAAATACGAGCAGTACTTC; v_gene: TRBV30; abundance: once; j_gene: TRBJ2-7; d_gene: TRBD1; len: 12
CDR3aa: CASCLGNTIYF; CDR3nt: TGTGCCAGCTGCCTAGGAAACACCATATATTTT; v_gene: TRBV28; abundance: .; j_gene: TRBJ1-3; d_gene: .; len: 11
CDR3aa: CASSRTSGSADTGELFF; CDR3nt: TGTGCCAGTTCACGGACTAGCGGGAGCGCTGACACCGGGGAGCTGTTTTTT; v_gene: TRBV19; abundance: .; j_gene: TRBJ2-2; d_gene: TRBD2; len: 17
CDR3aa: CASVNSDQETQYF; CDR3nt: TGTGCCAGCGTTAATAGCGACCAAGAGACCCAGTACTTC; v_gene: TRBV28; abundance: .; j_gene: TRBJ2-5; d_gene: .; len: 13
CDR3aa: CAWGQSNQPQHF; CDR3nt: TGTGCCTGGGGACAGAGCAATCAGCCCCAGCATTTT; v_gene: TRBV30; abundance: .; j_gene: TRBJ1-5; d_gene: .; len: 12
CDR3aa: CASSEFWDTDTQYF; CDR3nt: TGTGCCAGCAGTGAATTCTGGGACACAGATACGCAGTATTTT; v_gene: TRBV6-1; abundance: .; j_gene: TRBJ2-3; d_gene: .; len: 14
CDR3aa: CASSRDPDYGYTF; CDR3nt: TGTGCCAGTTCCCGGGATCCTGACTATGGCTACACCTTC; v_gene: TRBV6-6; abundance: .; j_gene: TRBJ1-2; d_gene: .; len: 13
CDR3aa: CASSLAGPADTQYF; CDR3nt: TGTGCCAGCAGCTTAGCGGGGCCCGCAGATACGCAGTATTTT; v_gene: TRBV13; abundance: .; j_gene: TRBJ2-3; d_gene: .; len: 14
CDR3aa: CASMASRVTEAFF; CDR3nt: TGTGCCAGCATGGCGAGTCGTGTGACTGAAGCTTTCTTT; v_gene: TRBV6-5; abundance: .; j_gene: TRBJ1-1; d_gene: .; len: 13
CDR3aa: CASSLGTGGDTQYF; CDR3nt: TGCGCCAGCAGCTTGGGAACAGGGGGAGATACGCAGTATTTT; v_gene: TRBV5-1; abundance: .; j_gene: TRBJ2-3; d_gene: TRBD1; len: 14
CDR3aa: CASSAASGSYNEQFF; CDR3nt: TGCGCCAGCAGCGCGGCTAGCGGTTCCTACAATGAGCAGTTCTTC; v_gene: TRBV5-1; abundance: .; j_gene: TRBJ2-1; d_gene: TRBD2; len: 15
CDR3aa: CASSLNVGTGGTYEQYF; CDR3nt: TGCGCCAGCAGCTTGAATGTCGGGACAGGGGGCACCTACGAGCAGTACTTC; v_gene: TRBV5-1; abundance: once; j_gene: TRBJ2-7; d_gene: TRBD1; len: 17
CDR3aa: CATNKAGVTDTQYF; CDR3nt: TGTGCCACCAACAAAGCGGGAGTCACAGATACGCAGTATTTT; v_gene: TRBV28; abundance: .; j_gene: TRBJ2-3; d_gene: TRBD2; len: 14
CDR3aa: CASRPGQEYEQYF; CDR3nt: TGTGCCAGCAGACCGGGACAGGAATACGAGCAGTACTTC; v_gene: TRBV6-1; abundance: .; j_gene: TRBJ2-7; d_gene: TRBD1; len: 13
CDR3aa: CASSQRTDRDTQYF; CDR3nt: TGTGCCAGCAGCCAACGGACAGACCGGGATACCCAGTACTTC; v_gene: TRBV25-1; abundance: .; j_gene: TRBJ2-5; d_gene: .; len: 14